Sequencing of this TCR beta chain was carried out in a study of T cells in Graves' hyperthyroidism and ophthalmopathy. Worth noting for this clonotype: The target antigen is unknown.

Exclusion followed for patients with uncontrolled infection, other autoimmune disease, pregnancy or lactation. This CDR3 has 15 residues. V lost 0 bases, J lost 6 bases, and 9 bases stayed unmatched. Germline V lookup: CDR1 DFQATT, CDR2 SNEGSKA (reference sequence). Amplified TCR beta CDR3 regions derived from RNA transcripts. The HTBI primer set drove a first-round RT-PCR of the TCR CDR3. TCRdb re-called the multiplex PCR reads with MiXCR, one entry per CDR3 protein. The table has 600,000 to 700,000 distinct CDR3 sequences, 45% seen once. Whole-study results and caveats: Most clonotypes expanded in thyroid above 0.001 were likewise present in blood. Model predictions of ophthalmopathy came a median about 6.3 months before onset. A model using 13 V-J features told ophthalmopathy apart from stable hyperthyroidism.

Sample: peripheral blood or thyroid tissue (not recorded which). The TCR was taken from an adult man with Graves' disease, either hyperthyroidism or ophthalmopathy (not recorded which). The rearrangement joins TRBV20-1 to TRBJ2-7; 9 nucleotides agree with TRBD2. The CDR3 protein is CSARDRASGGPEQYF. The DNA for the CDR3 is TGCAGTGCTAGAGATCGGGCCAGCGGGGGGCCCGAGCAGTACTTC.